The present T cell receptor (beta chain) was sequenced within a study of control samples from healthy donors and cancer patients. Profiling relied on immunoSEQ multiplex PCR, and the TCRdb table lists in-frame clones only, not all of them. The data hold 200,000 to 250,000 clones, with around 94% observed a single time. Per germline, CDR1 SGHNT and CDR2 YYREEE (reference sequence). CDR3 size: 13 residues. V lost 4 bases, J lost 5 bases, and 9 bases lay in between. This sequence joins TRBV5-4 and TRBJ1-4, with D uncertain. Source material: blood. This TCR was sampled from a man between 45 and 60 years old in good health. CDR3 sequence: CASSKWENEKLFF. The CDR3 nucleotides read TGTGCCAGCAGCAAATGGGAGAATGAAAAACTGTTTTTT.